The next 19 T cell receptor beta chains were all read from a single sample in a study of blood T cells in healthy people across ages. A second PCR, run for roughly 7 to 12 cycles, used a sample-barcoded 5' primer plus a J-beta primer mix. TCRdb independently ran MiXCR on the 5' RACE reads; one entry per CDR3 protein. There are roughly 2 million distinct CDR3 sequences in the sample; 40% to 55% occur only once, and less than 2.5% lies in the top ten. The sample consisted of blood. These receptors originate from a woman aged 40-49 years in good health.

This clonotype was observed a handful of times. This rearrangement joins TRBV5-1 to TRBJ2-3; 10 bases are a match to TRBD2. CDR1 is SGHRS, CDR2 YFSETQ, per germline. V trimming: 3 bases; J trimming: 2 bases; junction bases outside the gene matches: 3. The CDR3 consists of 15 residues. CDR3: CASSSGLADTDTQYF. In DNA form, the CDR3 reads TGCGCCAGCAGCTCCGGACTAGCGGACACAGATACGCAGTATTTT.

Of note for this clonotype: Germline and junction disagree at one end, which may indicate a read error. The chain carries TRBV11-2 and TRBJ1-6; D unresolved. Per the germline V gene, CDR1 is SGHAT and CDR2 is FQNNGV. The CDR3 extends over 17 amino acids. DNA for the CDR3: TGTGCCAGCAGATTAGACCCCCCGGGGTCCTATAATTCACCTCTCCACTTT. It specifies CASRLDPPGSYNSPLHF.

V usage is TRBV6-5 and J usage is TRBJ2-1; D is ambiguous. The CDR3 is made up of 15 amino acids. Germline V gene lookup returns CDR1 MNHEY and CDR2 SVGAGI. Trimming pared 2 bases from V and 4 bases from J, leaving 12 bases between. The CDR3 coding sequence is TGTGCCAGCAGTTACGGTCGGCCCCCTTACAATGAGCAGTTCTTC. Translated: CASSYGRPPYNEQFF.

This clonotype has at least ten counts. The J gene is TRBJ2-7, the V gene TRBV27; D unresolved. CDR3 length: 13 residues. Trimming left V 5 bases short and J 1 base short, with 9 bases between. Germline CDR1 is MNHEY and CDR2 is SMNVEV (reference sequence). CDR3 bases: TGTGCCAGCAGTCCCCTCGGGTCCTACGAGCAGTACTTC. It specifies CASSPLGSYEQYF.

The chain employs TRBV4-1 and TRBJ1-1; no clear D. Germline V lookup: CDR1 MGHRA, CDR2 YSYEKL. The V gene lost 1 base and the J gene lost 2 bases, with 11 bases spanning the gap. This CDR3 is built from 15 residues. CDR3 DNA: TGCGCCAGCAGCCAAGCGATAGCTGTAAACACTGAAGCTTTCTTT. It codes for CASSQAIAVNTEAFF.

As to this clonotype: A junction boundary mismatches the germline segment, possibly from a read error. This sequence joins TRBV5-1 and TRBJ2-3; D is ambiguous. The CDR3 is 14 residues long. The germline V gene has CDR1 SGHRS and CDR2 YFSETQ. The CDR3 sequence is CASSLELSTDTQYF. The CDR3 DNA follows: TGTGCCAGCAGCTTGGAACTTTCCACAGATACGCAGTATTTT. Drawing the rest from reference TRBV5-1 and TRBJ2-3, the complete variable domain is KAGVTQTPRYLIKTRGQQVTLSCSPISGHRSVSWYQQTPGQGLQFLFEYFSETQRNKGNFPGRFSGRQFSNSRSEMNVSTLELGDSALYLCASSLELSTDTQYFGPGTRLTVL.

This chain links TRBV20-1 with TRBJ1-5, with 10 bases matching TRBD1. Germline V lookup: CDR1 DFQATT, CDR2 SNEGSKA (reference sequence). Trimming cost V 6 bases and J 4 bases; bases outside gene matches: 9. The CDR3 is 15 amino acids. CDR3 DNA sequence: TGCAGTGCCGGACGCGGGACAGGGGCTAATCAGCCCCAGCATTTT. Amino acid sequence: CSAGRGTGANQPQHF.

This clonotype was counted only a few times. The chain employs TRBV7-2 and TRBJ2-1; D ambiguous. Germline CDR1 SGHTA, CDR2 FQGNSA. This CDR3 contains 11 residues. V was cut by 5 bases and J by 7 bases, with 6 bases left in between. CDR3 DNA sequence: TGTGCCAGCAGCGTAATGAATGAGCAGTTCTTC. Its translation is CASSVMNEQFF. The full variable domain, with the rest looked up from reference TRBV7-2 and TRBJ2-1, is GAGVSQSPSNKVTEKGKDVELRCDPISGHTALYWYRQSLGQGLEFLIYFQGNSAPDKSGLPSDRFSAERTGGSVSTLTIQRTQQEDSAVYLCASSVMNEQFFGPGTRLTVL.

This clonotype has just a few counts. This chain connects TRBV6-5 to TRBJ2-7; D unresolved. From germline, CDR1 is MNHEY and CDR2 SVGAGI. V shed 6 bases and J shed 2 bases, with 17 bases lying between them. The CDR3 covers 15 residues. Written as DNA, the CDR3 is TGTGCCAGCAGCCTTATCAACCGGGTTCCCTACGAGCAGTACTTC. Translated, it gives CASSLINRVPYEQYF.

This chain uses TRBV4-1 with TRBJ2-5, with 7 bases that match TRBD2. The trim removed 3 bases at V and 5 bases at J, leaving 9 bases unmatched. Germline loops: CDR1 MGHRA, CDR2 YSYEKL. This CDR3 is 15 amino acids long. This chain's CDR3 is CASSHSGGALETQYF. The CDR3 nucleotides are TGCGCCAGCAGCCACTCGGGGGGAGCGCTTGAGACCCAGTACTTC.

This clonotype was counted between two and nine times. This rearrangement joins TRBV27 to TRBJ2-3; 7 bases align to TRBD2. Germline trimming cut 4 bases from V and 2 bases from J; bases unmatched to any gene: 9. There are 16 residues in the CDR3. Germline loops: CDR1 MNHEY, CDR2 SMNVEV (reference sequence). The CDR3, as DNA: TGTGCCAGCAGTTCAGGACTAGTACTCTACACAGATACGCAGTATTTT. Protein sequence: CASSSGLVLYTDTQYF.

The gene calls are TRBV4-3 and TRBJ2-4; D is possibly TRBD1 (7 bases). CDR1 LGHNA and CDR2 YSLEER come from the germline V gene. The CDR3 has 15 amino acids. V shed 3 bases and J shed 8 bases, with 17 bases lying between them. As DNA, the CDR3 is TGCGCCAGCAGCCAGGGAAACTCCAGGGGGGACATTCAGTACTTC. Translated: CASSQGNSRGDIQYF.

The J gene is TRBJ2-1, the V gene TRBV7-6; 12 bases are shared with TRBD1. Germline lookup yields CDR1 SGHVS and CDR2 FNYEAQ. J lost 7 bases, V lost 7 bases, and 8 bases had no gene match. The CDR3 is 15 amino acids. Written as DNA, the CDR3 is TGTGCCAGCACCCCGGGACAGGGGGCTTATAATGAGCAGTTCTTC. It yields the protein CASTPGQGAYNEQFF. Together with reference TRBV7-6 and TRBJ2-1, the CDR3 gives the full variable domain: GAGVSQSPRYKVTKRGQDVALRCDPISGHVSLYWYRQALGQGPEFLTYFNYEAQQDKSGLPNDRFSAERPEGSISTLTIQRTEQRDSAMYRCASTPGQGAYNEQFFGPGTRLTVL.

This clonotype was seen a single time. CDR3 residues: CASSGESGGGYQETQYF. CDR3 in DNA: TGTGCCAGCAGCGGTGAGAGTGGCGGGGGGTACCAAGAGACCCAGTACTTC. The chain recombines TRBV28 with TRBJ2-5, with 8 bases matching TRBD2. The V segment lost 6 bases and the J segment 0 bases; nucleotides outside the gene matches: 12. CDR3 length equals 17 residues. Germline V gene lookup returns CDR1 MDHEN and CDR2 SYDVKM.

The V call is TRBV20-1, the J call TRBJ2-1; the D gene could be TRBD1 or TRBD2 (6 bases each). V lost 3 bases and J lost 0, with 15 bases in between. CDR1 and CDR2 from the germline V gene are DFQATT and SNEGSKA (reference sequence). The CDR3 contains 16 residues. The CDR3 loop is CSARRPGGRSYNEQFF. For the CDR3, the DNA is TGCAGTGCTAGGCGCCCTGGGGGGCGCTCCTACAATGAGCAGTTCTTC.

The chain couples TRBV20-1 to TRBJ2-5; tentatively, D is TRBD1 or TRBD2 (6 bases each). Germline V CDR1 and CDR2: DFQATT, SNEGSKA (reference sequence). The CDR3 loop spans 12 amino acids. V lost 5 bases and J lost 5, with 12 bases in between. The CDR3 here is CSAWGAGETQYF. CDR3 in DNA: TGCAGTGCTTGGGGGGCCGGGGAGACCCAGTACTTC.

This chain uses TRBV7-2 with TRBJ1-1; 7 bases are a match to TRBD1. This CDR3 has 12 residues. The germline V gene encodes CDR1 SGHTA and CDR2 FQGNSA. Trimming removed 5 bases from V and 7 bases from J; junction bases left unmatched: 4. This CDR3 is CASSKGQNEAFF. The CDR3 DNA is TGTGCCAGCAGCAAGGGACAGAATGAAGCTTTCTTT.

V usage is TRBV4-3 and J usage is TRBJ2-1, with TRBD1 matching 7 bases. The V segment lost 1 base and the J segment 2 bases; nucleotides outside the gene matches: 5. This CDR3 contains 16 residues. CDR1 is LGHNA and CDR2 is YSLEER in the germline V gene. This CDR3 is CASSQVPTGTYNEQFF. The CDR3 nucleotides are TGCGCCAGCAGCCAAGTCCCGACAGGGACCTACAATGAGCAGTTCTTC.

The genes are TRBV3-1 and TRBJ2-3; TRBD2 agrees at 9 bases. Germline values: CDR1 LGHDT, CDR2 YNNKEL (reference sequence). This CDR3 has 13 residues. The V segment lost 4 bases and the J segment 9 bases; nucleotides outside the gene matches: 5. CDR3 sequence reads: CASSLYSGGTQYF. The CDR3 region has the DNA TGTGCCAGCAGCCTCTATAGCGGGGGAACGCAGTATTTT.